The present entry profiles one T cell receptor (beta chain) with its context. Other DNA sequences in the same sample also yield this CDR3. The length of the CDR3 is 15 residues. Germline CDR1 and CDR2: SGHRS and YFSETQ. V gave up 4 bases and J gave up 9 bases; unmatched junction bases: 6. In the authors' methods: By means of reference gene primer amplification, nucleated cell counts were estimated. Using immunoSEQ multiplex PCR, the repertoire was profiled, and TCRdb retains in-frame clones only, with some absent. The V and J calls and clone size come from that table; D and trimming were worked out from the DNA. The sample lists 260,000 or so clones; roughly 84% were seen once. These data belong to a study of blood T cell repertoires in COVID-19. Study information: The cDNA or gDNA used as material had been derived from T cells, B-cell-depleted T cells, or PBMCs.

Sequenced material: peripheral blood. The rearrangement joins TRBV5-1 to TRBJ2-1; 14 bases agree with TRBD2. This clonotype was sampled from a human donor in a cohort sampled during active COVID-19. The DNA of the CDR3 is TGCGCCAGCAGCCCAGGACTAGCGGGAGGCGGTGAGCAGTTCTTC. Translated: CASSPGLAGGGEQFF.